Listed below are T cell receptor beta chains from one sample, sequenced in a study of OX40 agonist ivuxolimab in advanced cancers. Using immunoSEQ multiplex PCR, the repertoire was profiled, and TCRdb retains in-frame clones only, with some absent. The table includes 75,000 to 100,000 clones, about nine tenths detected once. The specimen was CD4+ or CD8+ T cells sorted from blood, collected in a trial of the OX40 agonist ivuxolimab. Every receptor here comes from an adult with an advanced solid tumor such as melanoma, head and neck, liver or kidney cancer. CDR3s include the opening cysteine and the closing phenylalanine or tryptophan. The order of the fields is V gene, clone size, D gene, CDR3 protein. A D gene is named only where the DNA matches it firmly. The size entry is marked missing in some rows and otherwise reads once, few, many or a size class.

>TRBV6-5|NA|TRBD2
CASSYSGGSYNEQFF
>TRBV27|NA|TRBD1
CASKSQGALGNSPLHF
>TRBV15|once|TRBD2
CATSRVGGAGQLFF
>TRBV10-2|NA|TRBD1
CASGQGSNTEAFF
>TRBV7-9|once|NA
CASSRDQENTEAFF
>TRBV18|NA|TRBD1
CASSPSGQGLTEAFF
>TRBV19|NA|NA
CASTPPGMNTEAFF
>TRBV11-2|once|TRBD1
CASSLRVGTAGNTIYF
>TRBV27|NA|NA
CASSFQGTIYEQYF
>TRBV5-4|NA|TRBD2
CASSLGLADTGELFF
>TRBV18|few|NA
CASSPVDSGNTIYF
>TRBV7-9|NA|NA
CASSSRSSRPYEQYF
>TRBV12-2|NA|NA
CASRPRNTIYF
>TRBV7-2|few|NA
CASSPLRGSNQPQHF
>TRBV10-3|NA|NA
CATLPGQFDTQYF
>TRBV30|NA|NA
CAWRTDAFPYGYTF
>TRBV7-9|NA|NA
CASFRAGSDTQYF
>TRBV29-1|NA|NA
CSVEEWGDTEAFF
>TRBV7-2|NA|TRBD2
CASSLDSGVVRNTQYF
>TRBV5-6|NA|TRBD2
CASSLNIGLETHNEQFF
>TRBV7-9|NA|NA
CASSSDYYGYTF
>TRBV11-2|NA|NA
CASSLTGYYEQYF
>TRBV10-3|NA|TRBD2
CAISGSGSSYNEQFF
>TRBV2|NA|TRBD1
CASKGTEETQYF
>TRBV2|NA|NA
CASSVDGHSNQPQHF
>TRBV19|NA|NA
CASSSAGLDGYTF
>TRBV5-1|NA|NA
CASNEGPEQFF
>TRBV7-9|NA|NA
CASRNSRGFLTQYF
>TRBV4-1|NA|TRBD1
CASSQATTDRNYGYTF
>TRBV4-1|NA|NA
CASSSHRDTSLSGNTIYF
>TRBV5-4|NA|TRBD1
CASSVQGAVETQYF
>TRBV7-9|few|NA
CASSFGLANPEAFF
>TRBV15|few|NA
CATSRVTERGTEAFF
>TRBV15|NA|TRBD1
CATSRQGNQPQHF
>TRBV19|NA|NA
CASSGSIDTQYF
>TRBV4-1|few|NA
CASSGGTLLHF
>TRBV19|NA|TRBD1
CASRGTEQYEQYF
>TRBV27|NA|NA
CASSLSGQWDYEQYF
>TRBV30|NA|NA
CAWSVLQGSGETQYF
>TRBV5-6|NA|NA
CASSLALGTTDTQYF
>TRBV5-1|NA|NA
CASSLGGTDTQYF
>TRBV2|NA|NA
CATESGQINSPLHF
>TRBV29-1|NA|TRBD1
CSVLQGAGEAFF
>TRBV7-7|NA|NA
CASSLSQGNEQYF
>TRBV18|NA|TRBD1
CASSPRDRNTEAFF